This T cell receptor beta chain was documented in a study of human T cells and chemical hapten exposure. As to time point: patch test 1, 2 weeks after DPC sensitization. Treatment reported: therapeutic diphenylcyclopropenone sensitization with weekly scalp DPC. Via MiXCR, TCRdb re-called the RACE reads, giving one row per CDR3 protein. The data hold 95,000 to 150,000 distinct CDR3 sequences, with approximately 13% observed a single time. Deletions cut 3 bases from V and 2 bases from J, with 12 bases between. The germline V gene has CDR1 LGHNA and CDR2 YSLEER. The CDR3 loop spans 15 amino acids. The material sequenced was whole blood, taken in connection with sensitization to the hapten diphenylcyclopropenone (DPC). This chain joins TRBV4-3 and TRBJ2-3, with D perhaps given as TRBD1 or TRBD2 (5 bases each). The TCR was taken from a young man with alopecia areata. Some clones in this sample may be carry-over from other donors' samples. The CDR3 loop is CASSHRPGTTDTQYF. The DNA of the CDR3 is TGCGCCAGCAGCCATAGACCCGGGACCACAGATACGCAGTATTTT.